This entry concerns a single T cell receptor (beta chain). Its antigen is as yet unknown. There are 15 residues in the CDR3. Looked up from germline, CDR1 is SGDLS and CDR2 is YYNGEE. The J segment lost 5 bases and the V segment lost 5 bases, leaving 10 bases of the junction unmatched. The protocol was immunoSEQ multiplex PCR, while the TCRdb copy is restricted to in-frame clones and leaves out a portion. The sample consists of tens of thousands of clones, roughly 80% of them appearing once. The data originate from a study of T cells in narcolepsy. Findings and limits, study-wide: Comparing one patient's CSF and blood CD4+ clonotypes highlighted HCRT- and TRIB2-specific autoreactive clonotypes. Blood of same and different patients, but not healthy controls, reportedly held recurring autoreactive clonotypes. In some patient and control memory CD4+ samples, autoreactive clones were absent.

The V gene is TRBV9, the J gene TRBJ2-5; 9 bases align to TRBD2. The specimen sequenced was CD45RA- memory CD4+ T cells from PBMCs. The clonotype comes from a human donor with narcolepsy. This CDR3 reads CASSPFLAGAETQYF. The CDR3 coding sequence is TGTGCCAGCAGTCCTTTTTTAGCGGGGGCGGAGACCCAGTACTTC.